The 5 T cell receptor beta chains reported below all come from one sample, sequenced in a study of vaccination and CD4 T cells after COVID-19. The treatment was: approximately 9-day PBMC culture with coronavirus spike peptide pools or control peptides (ViraFEST assay). The antigens these receptors bind are not known. Cultured CD4+ T-cell DNA underwent Oncomine TCR Beta short-read sequencing. TCRdb itself ran the PCR reads through MiXCR, one entry per CDR3 protein. The table includes about 9,100 distinct CDR3 sequences, roughly three fifths detected once. The sequenced sample was cultured CD4+ T cells from blood, obtained after SARS-CoV-2 vaccination. These receptors originate from a human donor with COVID-19.

This CDR3 is CASSLDNPYEQYF. The CDR3 nucleotides are TGCGCCAGCAGCTTGGACAATCCCTACGAGCAGTACTTC. The V gene is TRBV5-1, the J gene TRBJ2-7, with D hard to call. The CDR3 is 13 residues long. Germline CDR1 and CDR2: SGHRS and YFSETQ. Trimming pared 0 bases from V and 2 bases from J, leaving 6 bases between.

The rearrangement joins TRBV7-2 to TRBJ2-5; 10 positions agree with TRBD2. The V and J ends lost 2 bases and 1 base, in that order; junction bases with no gene match: 1. The CDR3 covers 15 residues. CDR1 is SGHTA and CDR2 is FQGNSA in the germline V gene. CDR3 sequence reads: CASSLQRGGQETQYF. The DNA of the CDR3 is TGTGCCAGCAGCTTACAGCGGGGGGGCCAAGAGACCCAGTACTTC.

In this sample, this clonotype turned up a few times. The genes are TRBV11-2 and TRBJ2-5; D ambiguous. There are 15 residues in the CDR3. Trimming removed 1 base from V and 3 bases from J, with 12 bases in between. Germline-derived CDR1 and CDR2 are SGHAT and FQNNGV. The CDR3 sequence: CASSLGGRQEETQYF. The CDR3 coding sequence is TGTGCCAGCAGCTTAGGTGGACGGCAAGAAGAGACCCAGTACTTC.

The V call is TRBV7-2, the J call TRBJ1-1; D unresolved. This CDR3 comprises 12 residues. V was shortened by 1 base and J by 7 bases, with 7 bases between the two germline ends. CDR1 and CDR2 (germline): SGHTA, FQGNSA. The CDR3 DNA reads as TGTGCCAGCAGCTTAGGGTCAGGTGAAGCTTTCTTT. This sequence encodes CASSLGSGEAFF.

This chain joins TRBV19 and TRBJ2-7, with D possibly called TRBD1 or TRBD2 (5 bases each). V shed 2 bases and J shed 6 bases, with 14 bases lying between them. This CDR3 has 14 amino acids. From germline, CDR1 is LNHDA and CDR2 SQIVND (reference sequence). The CDR3 nucleotides read TGTGCCAGTAGTATATCTAGGGACGGTGGCGAGCAGTACTTC. Its protein product is CASSISRDGGEQYF.